The present TCR beta chain was sequenced within a study of identical twins. Whole-study findings and limits: Twins showed weaker excess sharing in their beta out-of-frame sequences.

Concerning this clonotype itself: Its specificity is not known.

TCRdb used MiXCR to reprocess the 5' RACE reads, holding one entry per CDR3 protein. The sample includes around 480,000 distinct CDR3 sequences, approximately 15% of them seen just once. The CDR3 is 11 amino acids. Trimming removed 1 base at V and 8 bases at J, with 6 bases between. Germline loops: CDR1 DFQATT, CDR2 SNEGSKA (reference sequence). These records were also assigned to another study, of yellow fever vaccine responses in identical twins.

Source material: CD4+ T cells sorted from blood. This TCR was recovered from a woman between 18 and 29 years old in good health. The genes are TRBV20-1 and TRBJ2-1, with D uncertain. CDR3 DNA: TGCAGTGCTAGAGGACTGGATGAGCAGTTCTTC. Protein sequence: CSARGLDEQFF.